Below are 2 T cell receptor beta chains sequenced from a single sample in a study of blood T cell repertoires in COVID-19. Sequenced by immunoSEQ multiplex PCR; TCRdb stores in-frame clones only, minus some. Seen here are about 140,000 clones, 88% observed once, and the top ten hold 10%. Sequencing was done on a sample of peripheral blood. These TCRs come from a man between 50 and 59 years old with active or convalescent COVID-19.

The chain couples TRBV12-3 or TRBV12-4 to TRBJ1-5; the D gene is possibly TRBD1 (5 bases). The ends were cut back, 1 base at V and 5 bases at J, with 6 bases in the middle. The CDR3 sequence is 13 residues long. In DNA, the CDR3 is TGTGCCAGCAGTTTAGGGGGCTATCAGCCCCAGCATTTT. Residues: CASSLGGYQPQHF.

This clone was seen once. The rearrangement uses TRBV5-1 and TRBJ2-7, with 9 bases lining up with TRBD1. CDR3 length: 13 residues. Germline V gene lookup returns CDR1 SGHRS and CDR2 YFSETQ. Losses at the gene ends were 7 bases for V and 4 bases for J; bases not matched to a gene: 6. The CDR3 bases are TGCGCCAGCGGATGGGACAGGGAATACGAGCAGTACTTC. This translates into CASGWDREYEQYF.